This T cell receptor beta chain is from a study of blood T cell repertoires in COVID-19. Study at large: The analysed material was cDNA or gDNA that came from T cells, B-cell-depleted T cells, or PBMCs.

The CDR3 runs to 15 residues. The germline gives CDR1 MNHEY, CDR2 SVGAGI. A single count supports this clone. A read error may produce the germline difference seen at one junction end. Libraries were prepared by immunoSEQ multiplex PCR; TCRdb keeps only in-frame clonotypes and omits some of them. The sample holds tens of thousands of clones, around 86% seen once. The TCR sequence derives from an elderly woman with acute or convalescent COVID-19. Material: peripheral blood. The rearrangement uses TRBV6-5 and TRBJ2-7, with D possibly matching TRBD2 (6 bases). As DNA, the CDR3 is TGTGCCAGCAGTTACTCGAGTGGCGGGGAACCCCCTCGCCACTTC. Its protein product is CASSYSSGGEPPRHF.